These T cell receptor beta chains were read from a single sample in a study of technical replicates of blood from a handful of donors. Clones were sequenced by immunoSEQ multiplex PCR, and TCRdb holds only the in-frame ones, with some missing. The profile shows around 83,000 clones, approximately 94% of them singletons. Sequenced material: T cells isolated from PBMCs. The receptors here all came from a human donor in good health. CDR3s include the opening cysteine and the closing phenylalanine or tryptophan. D genes are given only for firm matches. Clone size is stated in some rows and not others, as once, few, many or a class when expanded.

V: TRBV5-6; D: TRBD2; J: TRBJ2-3; size: NA; CDR3: CASSLGAGRTDTQYF; DNA: TGTGCCAGCAGCTTGGGAGCGGGACGCACAGATACGCAGTATTTT
V: TRBV7-9; D: NA; J: TRBJ2-1; size: once; CDR3: CASSFGGTGQRIVQFF; DNA: TGTGCCAGCAGCTTCGGGGGGACAGGCCAGCGGATTGTGCAGTTCTTC
V: TRBV6-1; D: NA; J: TRBJ2-7; size: NA; CDR3: CASSEDWAGGRCEQYF; DNA: TGTGCCAGCAGTGAAGACTGGGCAGGGGGGCGTTGCGAGCAGTACTTC
V: TRBV7-9; D: TRBD1; J: TRBJ2-7; size: NA; CDR3: CASSFQGQGTYEQYF; DNA: TGTGCCAGCAGCTTTCAGGGACAGGGAACCTACGAGCAGTACTTC
V: TRBV7-6; D: TRBD2; J: TRBJ2-3; size: NA; CDR3: CASSLVTSGLNTDTQYF; DNA: TGTGCCAGCAGCTTAGTCACTAGCGGCCTAAACACAGATACGCAGTATTTT
V: TRBV9; D: NA; J: TRBJ1-1; size: NA; CDR3: CASSQGLNTEAFF; DNA: TGTGCCAGCTCCCAGGGGTTGAACACTGAAGCTTTCTTT
V: TRBV19; D: NA; J: TRBJ2-7; size: NA; CDR3: CASSMVLGGNSYEQYF; DNA: TGTGCCAGTAGTATGGTTCTTGGTGGCAATTCCTACGAGCAGTACTTC
V: TRBV19; D: NA; J: TRBJ1-3; size: NA; CDR3: CASRRGAAGNTIYF; DNA: TGTGCCAGTCGAAGGGGTGCGGCTGGAAACACCATATATTTT
V: TRBV4-1; D: TRBD1; J: TRBJ2-7; size: NA; CDR3: CASSQLTGERYEQYF; DNA: TGCGCCAGCAGCCAATTGACAGGGGAACGATACGAGCAGTACTTC
V: TRBV29-1; D: NA; J: TRBJ1-2; size: NA; CDR3: CSVEGHGYTF; DNA: TGCAGCGTTGAGGGGCATGGCTACACCTTC
V: TRBV6-5; D: NA; J: TRBJ2-7; size: NA; CDR3: CASSQSDGPYEQYF; DNA: TGTGCCAGCAGCCAATCCGATGGCCCTTACGAGCAGTACTTC
V: TRBV2; D: NA; J: TRBJ2-1; size: once; CDR3: CASSPSRSGVFGNEQFF; DNA: TGTGCCAGCAGTCCAAGCCGATCGGGGGTCTTCGGAAATGAGCAGTTCTTC
V: TRBV18; D: NA; J: TRBJ2-7; size: NA; CDR3: CASSPSRDPPYEQYF; DNA: TGTGCCAGCTCACCAAGCAGGGATCCCCCCTACGAGCAGTACTTC
V: TRBV28; D: NA; J: TRBJ1-2; size: NA; CDR3: CASSDPTGSDGYTF; DNA: TGTGCCAGCAGTGACCCGACGGGATCAGATGGCTACACCTTC
V: TRBV4-2; D: NA; J: TRBJ2-7; size: NA; CDR3: CASSQDPGIIPYEQYF; DNA: TGTGCCAGCAGCCAAGATCCAGGCATAATTCCCTACGAGCAGTACTTC
V: TRBV19; D: NA; J: TRBJ1-1; size: NA; CDR3: CASSITGPRTEAFF; DNA: TGTGCCAGTAGTATAACAGGTCCTAGGACTGAAGCTTTCTTT
V: TRBV29-1; D: NA; J: TRBJ2-1; size: NA; CDR3: CSVLDYEQFF; DNA: TGCAGCGTCCTAGACTATGAGCAGTTCTTC
V: TRBV7-9; D: TRBD2; J: TRBJ2-7; size: NA; CDR3: CASSLEGTSASYEQYF; DNA: TGTGCCAGCAGCTTAGAAGGGACTAGCGCCTCCTACGAGCAGTACTTC
V: TRBV27; D: TRBD2; J: TRBJ2-2; size: NA; CDR3: CASSLLSRVAGAAGELFF; DNA: TGTGCCAGCAGTTTACTTAGTCGGGTAGCGGGAGCCGCCGGGGAGCTGTTTTTT
V: TRBV5-6; D: TRBD1; J: TRBJ2-7; size: NA; CDR3: CASSTHRQGSYEQYF; DNA: TGTGCCAGCAGCACCCATAGACAGGGCTCCTACGAGCAGTACTTC
V: TRBV7-9; D: TRBD2; J: TRBJ2-2; size: NA; CDR3: CASSLIAGDVLAGELFF; DNA: TGTGCCAGCAGCCTAATAGCGGGGGACGTCCTGGCCGGGGAGCTGTTTTTT
V: TRBV27; D: NA; J: TRBJ2-7; size: NA; CDR3: CASSLTGVPYEQYF; DNA: TGTGCCAGCAGTTTAACGGGAGTCCCCTACGAGCAGTACTTC
V: TRBV27; D: TRBD2; J: TRBJ2-3; size: NA; CDR3: CASSRGLAGGPGTDTQYF; DNA: TGTGCCAGCAGTCGGGGACTAGCGGGGGGGCCCGGCACAGATACGCAGTATTTT